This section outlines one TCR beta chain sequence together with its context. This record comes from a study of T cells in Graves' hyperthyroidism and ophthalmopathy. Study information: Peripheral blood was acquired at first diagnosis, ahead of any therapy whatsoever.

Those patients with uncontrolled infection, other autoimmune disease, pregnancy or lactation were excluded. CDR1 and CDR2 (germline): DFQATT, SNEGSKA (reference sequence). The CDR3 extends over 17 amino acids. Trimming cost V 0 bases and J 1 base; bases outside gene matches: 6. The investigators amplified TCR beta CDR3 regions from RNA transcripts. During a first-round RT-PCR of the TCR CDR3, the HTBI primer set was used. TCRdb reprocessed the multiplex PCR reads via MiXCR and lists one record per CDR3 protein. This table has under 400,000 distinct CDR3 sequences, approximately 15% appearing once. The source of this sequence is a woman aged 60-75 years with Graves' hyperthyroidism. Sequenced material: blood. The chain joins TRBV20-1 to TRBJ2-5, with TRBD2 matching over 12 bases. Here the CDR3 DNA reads TGCAGTGCTAGAGATTTACCTAGCGGGAGGGGCCAAGAGACCCAGTACTTC. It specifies CSARDLPSGRGQETQYF.